This is a list of T cell receptor beta chains from one sample in a study of CD8+CD57+ T cells in acquired aplastic anemia. From the reads, TCRdb called clonotypes with MiXCR, one entry per CDR3 protein. The sample has a few hundred thousand distinct CDR3 sequences; about half are singletons. Input material: sorted CD4+, CD8+, or CD8+CD57+ T cells (not recorded which) from PBMCs. The receptors come from a human donor with aplastic anemia. Each CDR3 is given with its conserved first and last residue. Fields, in order: V gene, J gene, clone size, CDR3 protein. The size of a clone is reported for some rows only, either as once, few or many, or as a class for expanded clones.

TRBV11-3	TRBJ2-2	-	CASSDPDRATGELFF
TRBV5-1	TRBJ1-4	many	CASSGGATNEKLFF
TRBV29-1	TRBJ2-1	-	CSARNGVLGSYNEQFF
TRBV9	TRBJ1-4	once	CASSVDRGSANEKLFF
TRBV19	TRBJ1-2	many	CASLAIGTAYGYTF
TRBV2	TRBJ2-1	-	CASREGDEQFF
TRBV7-9	TRBJ1-5	-	CASSLEFNQPQHF
TRBV11-2	TRBJ2-1	many	CASSFQGVTYNEQFF
TRBV5-1	TRBJ1-2	many	CASSLRGEGVNYGYTF
TRBV19	TRBJ2-5	-	CASKEGGAPQETQYF
TRBV2	TRBJ1-5	-	CASSPSRDRGLYQPQHF
TRBV10-1	TRBJ1-1	-	CDSSESGKGTEAFF
TRBV7-8	TRBJ2-2	many	CASSTTEGAGELFF